This passage covers 19 T cell receptor beta chains from one sample sequenced in a study of cytomegalovirus exposure and HLA in healthy donors. Use of 60 Vbeta and 13 Jbeta primers characterized the PCR. The data were produced by immunoSEQ multiplex PCR, yet TCRdb's version contains in-frame clones alone and is incomplete. The repertoire holds about 130,000 clones, around 85% seen once, with 6.7% in the top ten. The source material was PBMCs. These receptors originate from a woman aged 30 to 39 in good health and CMV-seropositive.

The genes are TRBV10-3 and TRBJ2-5, with D possibly being TRBD2 (6 bases). Germline CDR1 and CDR2: ENHRY and SYGVKD. V lost 4 bases and J 4 bases, leaving 13 bases between the germline ends. This CDR3 contains 14 residues. CDR3 amino acids: CAISVALAIETQYF. The CDR3 DNA reads TGTGCCATCAGTGTGGCTCTAGCGATAGAGACCCAGTACTTC.

The chain has TRBV7-2 and TRBJ1-2; no definite D call. The germline V gene has CDR1 SGHTA and CDR2 FQGNSA. CDR3 length: 14 amino acids. V shed 1 base and J shed 7 bases, with 13 bases lying between them. CDR3 protein: CASSLGGLIGGYTF. The CDR3 DNA follows: TGTGCCAGCAGCTTAGGAGGGTTAATCGGTGGCTACACCTTC.

The chain joins TRBV29-1 to TRBJ2-7; tentative D call: TRBD2 (5 bases). Trimming left V 3 bases short and J 2 bases short, with 32 bases between. This CDR3 has 20 residues. From germline, CDR1 is SQVTM and CDR2 ANQGSEA. This CDR3 is CSVERDDYLRFNGPTYEQYF. Here the CDR3 DNA reads TGCAGCGTTGAGAGGGATGACTACCTTAGATTCAACGGTCCCACCTACGAGCAGTACTTC.

This chain joins TRBV28 and TRBJ2-3; 7 nucleotides agree with TRBD2. CDR3 length: 14 residues. J gave up 4 bases and V 6 bases, and 7 bases lay outside the gene matches. Germline V CDR1 and CDR2: MDHEN, SYDVKM. The CDR3 protein is CASRLLGGADTQYF. The CDR3 nucleotides are TGTGCCAGCAGGCTCCTGGGGGGGGCAGATACGCAGTATTTT.

This clone was seen just once. A read error may account for a junction end that differs from germline. This chain links TRBV7-7 with TRBJ2-1; TRBD1 is a possible D gene (6 bases). Germline CDR1 and CDR2: SSHAT and FNYEAQ (reference sequence). The CDR3 covers 13 residues. The CDR3 region is CASSSRTEAEQFF. The CDR3 DNA follows: TGTGCTAGCAGCTCACGGACAGAGGCTGAGCAGTTCTTC.

This chain uses TRBV7-3 with TRBJ2-1; D gene uncertain. Trimming cost V 5 bases and J 7 bases, with 9 bases left between them. Germline V gene sequence: CDR1 SGHTA, CDR2 FQGTGA. CDR3 length: 12 residues. Written as DNA, the CDR3 is TGTGCCAGCAGCCCTAGTGGTAATGAGCAGTTCTTC. This sequence encodes CASSPSGNEQFF.

The chain has TRBV6-1 and TRBJ2-3, with 9 nucleotides matching TRBD2. The ends lost 4 bases at V and 1 base at J; junction bases unmatched: 6. The CDR3 contains 16 residues. Germline values: CDR1 MNHNS, CDR2 SASEGT. The CDR3 sequence is CASSVPAGGGTDTQYF. The CDR3 DNA sequence: TGTGCCAGCAGTGTTCCCGCGGGGGGGGGCACAGATACGCAGTATTTT.

The chain joins TRBV7-9 to TRBJ1-4; maybe TRBD1 (6 bases). The CDR3 totals 13 residues. Germline CDR1 is SEHNR and CDR2 is FQNEAQ (reference sequence). V dropped 5 bases and J dropped 5 bases, with 9 bases sitting between them. CDR3 sequence: CASSLQGNEKLFF. The CDR3 DNA is TGTGCCAGCAGCCTACAGGGAAATGAAAAACTGTTTTTT.

The rearrangement joins TRBV6-6 to TRBJ2-7; TRBD2 is a possible D gene (5 bases). Germline V gene lookup returns CDR1 MNHNY and CDR2 SVGAGI (reference sequence). This CDR3 has 15 residues. V was trimmed by 6 bases and J by 3 bases, leaving 18 bases between them. The CDR3 is CASSPGLLGGYEQYF. For the CDR3, the DNA is TGTGCCAGCAGCCCAGGACTCCTCGGAGGCTACGAGCAGTACTTC.

V is TRBV4-1 and J is TRBJ1-2; D unclear. The V gene lost 6 bases and the J gene lost 4 bases, with 3 bases spanning the gap. The CDR3 loop spans 10 amino acids. CDR1 and CDR2 from the germline V gene are MGHRA and YSYEKL. The CDR3 is CASRAYGYTF. The DNA of the CDR3 is TGCGCCAGCAGAGCCTATGGCTACACCTTC.

The chain recombines TRBV30 with TRBJ2-5; perhaps TRBD2 as D (7 bases). V lost 0 bases and J 4 bases, leaving 9 bases between the germline ends. Germline V gene lookup returns CDR1 GTSNPN and CDR2 SVGIG (reference sequence). The length of the CDR3 is 13 residues. This CDR3 is CAWSVRGAETQYF. CDR3 nucleotide sequence: TGTGCCTGGAGTGTACGGGGGGCAGAGACCCAGTACTTC.

This clone was observed a few times. The chain is built from TRBV18 and TRBJ1-2; tentatively, D is TRBD1 (6 bases). V was shortened by 3 bases and J by 5 bases, with 10 bases between the two germline ends. This CDR3 has 13 amino acids. CDR1 and CDR2 (germline): KGHSH, LQKENI. CDR3 sequence (DNA): TGTGCCAGCTCACCGGACAGTCTATATGGCTACACCTTC. Protein: CASSPDSLYGYTF. The whole variable domain, remainder taken from reference TRBV18 and TRBJ1-2, is NAGVMQNPRHLVRRRGQEARLRCSPMKGHSHVYWYRQLPEEGLKFMVYLQKENIIDESGMPKERFSAEFPKEGPSILRIQQVVRGDSAAYFCASSPDSLYGYTFGSGTRLTVV.

This chain uses TRBV9 with TRBJ1-6; D is undetermined. V was shortened by 4 bases and J by 5 bases, with 10 bases between the two germline ends. This CDR3 has 14 amino acids. Germline V gives CDR1 SGDLS, CDR2 YYNGEE. The CDR3 nucleotides read TGTGCCAGCAGCCCACAGAGTGATAATTCACCCCTCCACTTT. Protein product: CASSPQSDNSPLHF.

The chain has TRBV6-5 and TRBJ2-5, with TRBD1 as a possible D gene (5 bases). The CDR3 has 15 amino acids. Germline CDR1 and CDR2: MNHEY and SVGAGI. With 6 bases removed from V and 4 bases from J, the gap between germline ends came to 18 bases. The CDR3 spells CASSRTFTQGETQYF. CDR3 in DNA: TGTGCCAGCAGCCGGACATTTACTCAGGGAGAGACCCAGTACTTC.

The chain joins TRBV6-1 to TRBJ1-1; D remains unclear. V lost 6 bases to trimming and J lost 1 base, with 12 bases between them. This CDR3 region has 14 residues. Germline CDR1 is MNHNS and CDR2 is SASEGT. The CDR3 loop reads CASREVWANTEAFF. For the CDR3, the DNA is TGTGCCAGCAGGGAGGTATGGGCGAACACTGAAGCTTTCTTT.

This chain joins TRBV5-1 and TRBJ2-1; TRBD2 might be the D (6 bases). The CDR3 consists of 12 residues. The germline CDR1 and CDR2 sequences are SGHRS and YFSETQ. V was cut by 3 bases and J by 8 bases, with 9 bases left in between. This CDR3 reads CASSYGGDEQFF. The CDR3 DNA sequence: TGCGCCAGCAGCTACGGAGGGGATGAGCAGTTCTTC.

The chain is built from TRBV25-1 and TRBJ1-2; 8 bases agree with TRBD1. The CDR3 sequence is 15 residues long. Germline V gene data show CDR1 as MGHDK and CDR2 as SYGVNS. V lost 4 bases to trimming and J lost 4 bases; unmatched junction nucleotides: 8. The CDR3, as DNA: TGTGCCAGCAGTGGCCCCGACAGGGGCGCCTATGGCTACACCTTC. This translates into CASSGPDRGAYGYTF.

This sequence joins TRBV27 and TRBJ1-2, with 9 bases aligning to TRBD1. After removal of 5 bases from V and 0 bases from J, the junction contained 10 bases not matched to a gene. CDR3 length equals 17 residues. CDR1 MNHEY and CDR2 SMNVEV come from the germline V gene (reference sequence). CDR3 coding DNA: TGTGCCAGCAGTCCCGGGACAGGGAGCGGGGCTAACTATGGCTACACCTTC. Protein sequence: CASSPGTGSGANYGYTF.

The chain uses TRBV28 and TRBJ1-1; D is perhaps TRBD1 (5 bases). With 3 bases removed from V and 4 bases from J, the gap between germline ends came to 9 bases. The germline V gene has CDR1 MDHEN and CDR2 SYDVKM. The CDR3 runs 13 residues. The CDR3 bases are TGTGCCAGCAGTTTTGGGGGGTCCACTGAAGCTTTCTTT. It translates to CASSFGGSTEAFF.